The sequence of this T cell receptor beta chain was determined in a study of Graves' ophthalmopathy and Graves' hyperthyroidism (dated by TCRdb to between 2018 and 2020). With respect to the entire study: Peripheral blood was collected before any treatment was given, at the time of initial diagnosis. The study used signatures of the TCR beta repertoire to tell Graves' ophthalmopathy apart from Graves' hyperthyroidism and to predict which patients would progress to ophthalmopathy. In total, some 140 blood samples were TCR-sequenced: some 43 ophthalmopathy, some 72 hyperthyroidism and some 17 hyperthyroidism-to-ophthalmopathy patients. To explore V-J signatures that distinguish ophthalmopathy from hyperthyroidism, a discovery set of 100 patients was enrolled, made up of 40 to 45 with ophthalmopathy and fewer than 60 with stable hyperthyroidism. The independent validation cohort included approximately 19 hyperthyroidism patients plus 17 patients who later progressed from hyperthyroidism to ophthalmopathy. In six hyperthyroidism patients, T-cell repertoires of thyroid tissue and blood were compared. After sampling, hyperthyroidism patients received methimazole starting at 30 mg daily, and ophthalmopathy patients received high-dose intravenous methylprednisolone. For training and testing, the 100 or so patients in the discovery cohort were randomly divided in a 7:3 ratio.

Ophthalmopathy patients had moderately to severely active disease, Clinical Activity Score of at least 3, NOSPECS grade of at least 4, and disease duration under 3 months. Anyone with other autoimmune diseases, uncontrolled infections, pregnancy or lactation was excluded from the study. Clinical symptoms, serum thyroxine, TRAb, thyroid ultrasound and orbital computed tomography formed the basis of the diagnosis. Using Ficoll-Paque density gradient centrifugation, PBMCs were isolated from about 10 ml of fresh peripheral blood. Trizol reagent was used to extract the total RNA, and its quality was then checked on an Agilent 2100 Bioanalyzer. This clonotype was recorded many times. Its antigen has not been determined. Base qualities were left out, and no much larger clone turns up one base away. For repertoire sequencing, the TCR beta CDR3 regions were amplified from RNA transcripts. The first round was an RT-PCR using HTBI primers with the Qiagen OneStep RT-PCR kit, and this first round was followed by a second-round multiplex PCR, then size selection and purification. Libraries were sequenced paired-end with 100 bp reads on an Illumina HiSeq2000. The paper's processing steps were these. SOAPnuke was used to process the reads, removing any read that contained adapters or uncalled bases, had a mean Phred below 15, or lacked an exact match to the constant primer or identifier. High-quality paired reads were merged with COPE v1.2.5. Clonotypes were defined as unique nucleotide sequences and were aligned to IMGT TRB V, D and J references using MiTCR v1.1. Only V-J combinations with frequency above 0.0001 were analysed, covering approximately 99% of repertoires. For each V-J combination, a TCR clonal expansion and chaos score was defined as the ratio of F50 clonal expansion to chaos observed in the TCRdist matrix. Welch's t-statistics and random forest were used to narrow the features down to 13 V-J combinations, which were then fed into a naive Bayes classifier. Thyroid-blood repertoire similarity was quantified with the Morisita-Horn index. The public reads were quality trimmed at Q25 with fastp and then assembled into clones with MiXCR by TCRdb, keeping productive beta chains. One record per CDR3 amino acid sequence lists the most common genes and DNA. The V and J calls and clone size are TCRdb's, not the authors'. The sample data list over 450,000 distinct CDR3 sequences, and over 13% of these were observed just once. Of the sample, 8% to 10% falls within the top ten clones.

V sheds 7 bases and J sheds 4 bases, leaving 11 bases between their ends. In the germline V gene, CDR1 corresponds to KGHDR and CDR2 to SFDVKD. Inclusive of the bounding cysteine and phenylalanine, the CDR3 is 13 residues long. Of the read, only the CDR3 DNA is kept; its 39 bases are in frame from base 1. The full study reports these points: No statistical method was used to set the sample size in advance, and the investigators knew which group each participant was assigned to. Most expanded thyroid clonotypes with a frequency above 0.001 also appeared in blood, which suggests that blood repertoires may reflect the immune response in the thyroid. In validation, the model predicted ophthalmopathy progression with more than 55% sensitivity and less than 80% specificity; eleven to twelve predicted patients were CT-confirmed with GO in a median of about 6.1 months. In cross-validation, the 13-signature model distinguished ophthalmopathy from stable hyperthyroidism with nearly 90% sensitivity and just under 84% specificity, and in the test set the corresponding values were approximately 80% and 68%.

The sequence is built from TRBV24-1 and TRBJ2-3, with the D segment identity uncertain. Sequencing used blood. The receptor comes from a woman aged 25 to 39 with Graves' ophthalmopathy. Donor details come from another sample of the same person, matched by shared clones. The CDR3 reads CATSWLGSDTQYF. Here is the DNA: TGTGCCACCAGCTGGCTGGGTTCAGATACGCAGTATTTT.